This passage covers 6 T cell receptor beta chains from one sample sequenced in a study of T cell changes during pregnancy in multiple sclerosis. Generated by immunoSEQ multiplex PCR, the TCRdb table keeps only in-frame clones and is missing some. The data show under 120,000 clones, with 90% to 95% seen just once and approximately 3.7% held by the top ten. This specimen consisted of peripheral blood, obtained after pregnancy. The receptors here all came from a female donor with multiple sclerosis, enrolled in a pregnancy study.

The chain links TRBV5-6 to TRBJ2-7; 9 bases align to TRBD2. J gave up 13 bases and V 0 bases, and 17 bases lay outside the gene matches. The CDR3 consists of 16 residues. In germline, CDR1 is SGHDT, CDR2 YYEEEE. The CDR3 sequence: CASSLGPAGASGGSYF. As DNA, the CDR3 is TGTGCCAGCAGCTTGGGACCCGCGGGTGCCAGCGGGGGGAGCTACTTC.

The rearrangement links TRBV27 to TRBJ1-6; D is undetermined. The germline V and J ends were trimmed by 3 bases and 8 bases, with 11 bases remaining between them. Per germline, CDR1 MNHEY and CDR2 SMNVEV (reference sequence). The CDR3 has 14 amino acids. Here the CDR3 reads CASSFGVGDSPLHF. CDR3 DNA sequence: TGTGCCAGCAGTTTCGGGGTCGGGGATTCACCCCTCCACTTT.

The chain couples TRBV9 to TRBJ1-4, with TRBD1 as a possible D gene (5 bases). The germline V gene has CDR1 SGDLS and CDR2 YYNGEE. This CDR3 is built from 15 residues. V was shortened by 0 bases and J by 10 bases, with 16 bases between the two germline ends. The CDR3: CASSVGPVDGGKLFF. CDR3 coding DNA: TGTGCCAGCAGCGTAGGTCCGGTTGACGGGGGAAAACTGTTTTTT.

This chain joins TRBV25-1 and TRBJ1-6; D may be TRBD1 (6 bases). From germline, CDR1 is MGHDK and CDR2 SYGVNS. V shed 3 bases and J shed 6 bases, with 15 bases lying between them. This CDR3 has 16 residues. This CDR3 is CASSDHGGGGNSPLHF. For the CDR3, the DNA is TGTGCCAGCAGTGACCACGGGGGGGGCGGTAATTCACCCCTCCACTTT.

A single count supports this clone. The rearrangement links TRBV7-9 to TRBJ1-4, with a possible D match to TRBD1 (5 bases). V was shortened by 1 base and J by 6 bases, with 12 bases between the two germline ends. This CDR3 comprises 15 residues. Germline V lookup: CDR1 SEHNR, CDR2 FQNEAQ (reference sequence). CDR3 protein: CASSLEGYGDEKLFF. The CDR3 DNA reads as TGTGCCAGCAGCTTAGAGGGGTATGGGGATGAAAAACTGTTTTTT.

The V call is TRBV19, the J call TRBJ1-2; D might be TRBD1 (6 bases). This CDR3 region has 11 residues. The V gene lost 9 bases and the J gene lost 6 bases, with 11 bases spanning the gap. The germline gives CDR1 LNHDA, CDR2 SQIVND (reference sequence). The CDR3 loop reads CASPGADGYTF. The CDR3 region has the DNA TGTGCCAGCCCAGGGGCTGATGGCTACACCTTC.